This T cell receptor (beta chain) derives from a study of blood T cell repertoires in COVID-19. The overall study: T cells, B-cell-depleted T cells, or PBMCs provided the cDNA or gDNA that served as material.

This CDR3 is 13 amino acids long. Looked up from germline, CDR1 is SGHDN and CDR2 is FVKESK. Between the trimmed V and J ends, which lost 8 bases and 8 bases, there was a span of 16 bases. Profiling relied on immunoSEQ multiplex PCR, and the TCRdb table lists in-frame clones only, not all of them. This repertoire shows about 200,000 clones, around 85% found once; its top ten account for 3.5% to 4%. Sequences were obtained from PBMCs or T cells enriched from blood (not recorded which). The sequence was collected from a woman aged 40 to 55 with acute COVID-19. The V and J genes are TRBV14 and TRBJ2-1; D gene ambiguous. The CDR3 protein is CASSFIEADEQFF. DNA for the CDR3: TGTGCCAGCTCCTTTATAGAGGCGGATGAGCAGTTCTTC.